The entry below describes one TCR beta chain. Its specificity is not known. Germline values: CDR1 SGHTA, CDR2 FQGTGA. The CDR3 contains 14 residues. Trimming took off 0 bases at V and 5 bases at J, with 8 bases between the two ends. This entry is derived from a study of Tregs in tolerant kidney transplant recipients. Notes on the study in general: The small number of patients limits these findings pending further validation. Antigen-driven expansion was suggested because donor-specific Tregs expanded more than all Tregs in tolerant patients. Some patients' samples used different primers over time, so nucleotide sequences weren't comparable.

Profiled with immunoSEQ multiplex PCR; TCRdb holds only in-frame clones, not every one. Of 70,000 to 95,000 clones listed, approximately 90% are singletons. This material consisted of Tregs from blood, taken before the transplant. The rearrangement uses TRBV7-3 and TRBJ2-1; no reliable D call. The receptor was derived from a human donor who received a combined kidney and bone marrow transplant. CDR3: CASSLTLDHNEQFF. Written as DNA, the CDR3 is TGTGCCAGCAGCTTAACGCTGGACCACAATGAGCAGTTCTTC.